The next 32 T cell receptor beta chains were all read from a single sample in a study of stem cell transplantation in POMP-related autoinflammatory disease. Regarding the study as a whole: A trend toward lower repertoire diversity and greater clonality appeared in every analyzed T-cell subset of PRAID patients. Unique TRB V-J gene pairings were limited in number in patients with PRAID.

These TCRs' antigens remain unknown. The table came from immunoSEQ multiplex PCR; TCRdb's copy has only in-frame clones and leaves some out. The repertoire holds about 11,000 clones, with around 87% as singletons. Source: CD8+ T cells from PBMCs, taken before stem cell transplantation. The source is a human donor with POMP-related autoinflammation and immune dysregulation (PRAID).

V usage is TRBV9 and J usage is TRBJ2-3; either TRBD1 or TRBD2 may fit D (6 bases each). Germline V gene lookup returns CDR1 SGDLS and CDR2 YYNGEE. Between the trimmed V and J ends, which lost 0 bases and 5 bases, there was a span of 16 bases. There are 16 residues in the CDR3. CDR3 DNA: TGTGCCAGCAGCGTAGAAGGAGGGGGGCCGGGAGATACGCAGTATTTT. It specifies CASSVEGGGPGDTQYF.

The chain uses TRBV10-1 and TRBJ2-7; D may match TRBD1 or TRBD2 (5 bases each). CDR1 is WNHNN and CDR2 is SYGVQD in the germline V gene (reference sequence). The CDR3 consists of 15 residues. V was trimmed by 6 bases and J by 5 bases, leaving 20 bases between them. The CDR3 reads CASSDSPGSSHEQYF. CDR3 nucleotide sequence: TGCGCCAGCAGCGACTCCCCAGGGAGTTCCCACGAGCAGTACTTC.

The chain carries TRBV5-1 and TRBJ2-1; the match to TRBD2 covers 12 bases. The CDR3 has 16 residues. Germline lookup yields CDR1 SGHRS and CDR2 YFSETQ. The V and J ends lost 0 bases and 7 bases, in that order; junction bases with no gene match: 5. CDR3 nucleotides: TGCGCCAGCAGCTTGGGTTACGGACTAGCGGGAAATGAGCAGTTCTTC. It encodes CASSLGYGLAGNEQFF.

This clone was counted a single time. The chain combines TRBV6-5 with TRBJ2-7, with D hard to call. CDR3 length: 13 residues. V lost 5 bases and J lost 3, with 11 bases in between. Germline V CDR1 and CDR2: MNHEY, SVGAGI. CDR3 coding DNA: TGTGCCAGCAGTCTGGCCGGTAACTACGAGCAGTACTTC. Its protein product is CASSLAGNYEQYF.

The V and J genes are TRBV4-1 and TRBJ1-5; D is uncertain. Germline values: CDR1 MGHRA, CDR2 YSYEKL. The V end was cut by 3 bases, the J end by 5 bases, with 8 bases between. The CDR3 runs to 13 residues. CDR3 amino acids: CASSHVIDQPQHF. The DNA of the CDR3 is TGCGCCAGCAGCCATGTCATAGATCAGCCCCAGCATTTT.

CDR3 protein: CASGSQGYYNEQFF. The CDR3 bases are TGTGCTAGTGGTTCGCAGGGTTACTACAATGAGCAGTTCTTC. The V call is TRBV12-5, the J call TRBJ2-1, with D tentatively TRBD1 (5 bases). Trimming shortened V by 4 bases and J by 3 bases, and 10 bases separated the two germline ends. This CDR3 spans 14 amino acids. Germline V gene data show CDR1 as LGHNT and CDR2 as FRNRAP.

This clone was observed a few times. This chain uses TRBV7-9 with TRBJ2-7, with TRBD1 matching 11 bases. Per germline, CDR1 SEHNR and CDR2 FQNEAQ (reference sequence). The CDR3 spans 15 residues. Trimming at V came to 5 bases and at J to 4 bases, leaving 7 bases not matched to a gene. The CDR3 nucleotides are TGTGCCAGCAGCCAAGGGGACAGGGGGTTGTACGAGCAGTACTTC. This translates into CASSQGDRGLYEQYF.

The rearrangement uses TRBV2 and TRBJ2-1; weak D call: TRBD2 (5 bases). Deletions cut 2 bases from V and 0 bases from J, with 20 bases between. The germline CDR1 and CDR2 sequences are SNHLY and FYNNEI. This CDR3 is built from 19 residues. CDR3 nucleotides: TGTGCCAGCAGTGAACCAGCGGAGGCCAGAGAGAGCTCCTACAATGAGCAGTTCTTC. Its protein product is CASSEPAEARESSYNEQFF.

CDR3 in amino acids: CASSDIEGAWTEAFF. The CDR3 nucleotides are TGTGCCAGCAGTGATATCGAGGGGGCCTGGACTGAAGCTTTCTTT. This sequence joins TRBV2 and TRBJ1-1; 7 bases line up with TRBD1. CDR1 SNHLY and CDR2 FYNNEI come from the germline V gene. The CDR3 has 15 residues. V trimming: 3 bases; J trimming: 5 bases; junction bases outside the gene matches: 9.

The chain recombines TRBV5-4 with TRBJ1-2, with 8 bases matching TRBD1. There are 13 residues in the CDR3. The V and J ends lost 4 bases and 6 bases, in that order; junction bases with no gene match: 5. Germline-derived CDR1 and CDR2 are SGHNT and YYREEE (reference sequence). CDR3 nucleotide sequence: TGTGCCAGCAGCCCCTGGGACAGGAATGGCTACACCTTC. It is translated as CASSPWDRNGYTF. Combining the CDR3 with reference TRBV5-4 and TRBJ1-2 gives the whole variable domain ETGVTQSPTHLIKTRGQQVTLRCSSQSGHNTVSWYQQALGQGPQFIFQYYREEENGRGNFPPRFSGLQFPNYSSELNVNALELDDSALYLCASSPWDRNGYTFGSGTRLTVV.

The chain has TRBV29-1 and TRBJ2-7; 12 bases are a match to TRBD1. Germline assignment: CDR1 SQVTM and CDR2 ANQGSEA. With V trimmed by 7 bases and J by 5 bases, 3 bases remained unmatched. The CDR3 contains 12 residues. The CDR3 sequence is CSAGTGGDEQYF. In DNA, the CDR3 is TGCAGCGCCGGGACAGGGGGCGACGAGCAGTACTTC.

CDR3 in DNA: TGCGCCAGCAGCCCCACCGGGACAGGGGGCCCCTACGAGCAGTACTTC. This gives the protein CASSPTGTGGPYEQYF. This chain uses TRBV4-1 with TRBJ2-7; TRBD1 agrees at 12 bases. The CDR3 is 16 amino acids. V lost 4 bases, J lost 2 bases, and 6 bases stayed unmatched. The germline gives CDR1 MGHRA, CDR2 YSYEKL.

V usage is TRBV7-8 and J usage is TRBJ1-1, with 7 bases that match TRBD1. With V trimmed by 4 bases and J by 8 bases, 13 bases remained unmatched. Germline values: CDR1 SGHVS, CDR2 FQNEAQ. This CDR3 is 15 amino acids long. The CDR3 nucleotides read TGTGCCAGCAGCTCCCCTTCGACAGGGCCTTACGAAGCTTTCTTT. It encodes CASSSPSTGPYEAFF.

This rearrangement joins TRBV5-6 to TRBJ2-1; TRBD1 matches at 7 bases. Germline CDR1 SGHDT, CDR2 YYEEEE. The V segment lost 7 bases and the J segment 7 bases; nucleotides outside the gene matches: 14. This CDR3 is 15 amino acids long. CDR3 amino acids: CASGPGEGAENEQFF. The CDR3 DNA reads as TGTGCCAGCGGCCCGGGTGAGGGGGCCGAGAATGAGCAGTTCTTC.

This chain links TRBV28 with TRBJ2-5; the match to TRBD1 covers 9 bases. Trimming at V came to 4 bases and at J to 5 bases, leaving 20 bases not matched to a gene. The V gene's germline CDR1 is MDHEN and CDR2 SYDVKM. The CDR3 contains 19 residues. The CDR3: CASSSRTGDLGTPLETQYF. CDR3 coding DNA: TGTGCCAGCAGTTCCAGGACAGGGGACCTGGGGACGCCTCTGGAGACCCAGTACTTC.

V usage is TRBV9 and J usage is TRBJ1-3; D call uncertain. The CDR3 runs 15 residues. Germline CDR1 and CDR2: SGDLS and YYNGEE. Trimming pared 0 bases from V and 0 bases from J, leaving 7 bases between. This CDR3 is CASSVVASSGNTIYF. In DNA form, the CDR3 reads TGTGCCAGCAGCGTAGTTGCCAGCTCTGGAAACACCATATATTTT.

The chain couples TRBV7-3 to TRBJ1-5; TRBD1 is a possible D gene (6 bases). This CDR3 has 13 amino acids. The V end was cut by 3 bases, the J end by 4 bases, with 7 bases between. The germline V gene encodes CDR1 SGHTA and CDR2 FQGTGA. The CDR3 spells CASSLGANQPQHF. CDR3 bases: TGTGCCAGCAGCTTGGGGGCAAATCAGCCCCAGCATTTT.

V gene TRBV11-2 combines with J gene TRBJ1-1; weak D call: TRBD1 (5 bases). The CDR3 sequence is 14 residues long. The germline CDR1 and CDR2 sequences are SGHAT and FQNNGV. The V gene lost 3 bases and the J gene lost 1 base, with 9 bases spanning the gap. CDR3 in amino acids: CASSLGLQNTEAFF. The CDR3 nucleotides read TGTGCCAGCAGCTTGGGACTCCAGAACACTGAAGCTTTCTTT.

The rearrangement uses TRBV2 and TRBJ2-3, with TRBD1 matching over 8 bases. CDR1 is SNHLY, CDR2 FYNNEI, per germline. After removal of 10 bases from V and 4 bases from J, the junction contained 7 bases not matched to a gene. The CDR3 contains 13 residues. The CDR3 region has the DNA TGTGCCATCTTGGGACAGGTTCCAGATACGCAGTATTTT. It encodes CAILGQVPDTQYF.

CDR3: CATQGASTEAFF. CDR3 coding DNA: TGTGCCACCCAGGGGGCGAGCACTGAAGCTTTCTTT. V and J are TRBV2 and TRBJ1-1; 8 nucleotides align to TRBD1. There are 12 residues in the CDR3. V shed 10 bases, J shed 4 bases, and the junction held 5 bases outside the gene matches. Germline assignment: CDR1 SNHLY and CDR2 FYNNEI.

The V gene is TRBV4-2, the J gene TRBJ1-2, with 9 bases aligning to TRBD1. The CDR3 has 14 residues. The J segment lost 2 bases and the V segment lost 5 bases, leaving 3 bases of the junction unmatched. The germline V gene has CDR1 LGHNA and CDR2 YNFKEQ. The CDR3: CASSYRGLNYGYTF. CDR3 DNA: TGTGCCAGCAGCTACAGGGGGCTCAACTATGGCTACACCTTC.

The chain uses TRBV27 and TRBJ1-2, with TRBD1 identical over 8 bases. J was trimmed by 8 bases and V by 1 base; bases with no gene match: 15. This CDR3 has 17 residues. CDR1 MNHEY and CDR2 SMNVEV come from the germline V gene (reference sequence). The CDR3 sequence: CASSLYVGQGAVLGYTF. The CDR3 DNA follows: TGTGCCAGCAGTTTATACGTCGGGCAGGGGGCGGTATTAGGCTACACCTTC.

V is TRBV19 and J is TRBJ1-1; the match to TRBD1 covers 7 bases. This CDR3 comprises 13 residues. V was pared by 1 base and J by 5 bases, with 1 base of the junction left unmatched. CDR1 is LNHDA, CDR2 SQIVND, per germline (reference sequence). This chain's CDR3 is CASSIVRGTEAFF. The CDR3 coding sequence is TGTGCCAGTAGTATAGTCAGGGGGACTGAAGCTTTCTTT.

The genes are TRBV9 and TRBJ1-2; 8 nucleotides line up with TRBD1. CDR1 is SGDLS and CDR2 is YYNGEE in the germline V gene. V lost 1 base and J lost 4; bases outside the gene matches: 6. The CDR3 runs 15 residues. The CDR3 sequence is CASSVPGQDFYGYTF. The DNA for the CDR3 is TGTGCCAGCAGCGTACCGGGACAGGACTTCTATGGCTACACCTTC.

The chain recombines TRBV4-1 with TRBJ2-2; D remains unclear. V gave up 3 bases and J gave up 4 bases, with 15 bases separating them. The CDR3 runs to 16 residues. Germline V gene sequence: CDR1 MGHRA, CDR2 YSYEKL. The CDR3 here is CASSHWYSGSTGELFF. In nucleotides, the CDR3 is TGCGCCAGCAGCCATTGGTACTCCGGTTCCACCGGGGAGCTGTTTTTT.

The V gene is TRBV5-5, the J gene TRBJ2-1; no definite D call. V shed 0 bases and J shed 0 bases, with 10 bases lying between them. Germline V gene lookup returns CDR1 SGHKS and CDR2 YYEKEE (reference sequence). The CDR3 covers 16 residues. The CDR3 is CASSLVQISSYNEQFF. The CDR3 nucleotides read TGTGCCAGCAGCTTGGTGCAGATCAGCTCCTACAATGAGCAGTTCTTC.

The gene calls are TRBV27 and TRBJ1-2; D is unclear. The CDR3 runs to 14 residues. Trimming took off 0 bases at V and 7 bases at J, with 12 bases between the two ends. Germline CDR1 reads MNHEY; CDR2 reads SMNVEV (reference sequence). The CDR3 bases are TGTGCCAGCAGTTTATCGGCGGAACGGATTGGCTACACCTTC. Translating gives CASSLSAERIGYTF.

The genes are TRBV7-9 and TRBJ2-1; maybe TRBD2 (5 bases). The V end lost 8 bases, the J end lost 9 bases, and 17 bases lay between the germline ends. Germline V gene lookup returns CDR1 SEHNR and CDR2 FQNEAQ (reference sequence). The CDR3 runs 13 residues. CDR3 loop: CASSQAVDGEQFF. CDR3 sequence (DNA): TGTGCCAGCTCCCAAGCGGTGGACGGTGAGCAGTTCTTC.

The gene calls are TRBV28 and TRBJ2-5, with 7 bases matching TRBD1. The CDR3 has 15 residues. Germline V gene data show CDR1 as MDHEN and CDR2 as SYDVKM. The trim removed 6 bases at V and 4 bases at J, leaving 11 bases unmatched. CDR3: CASSPQTGRRETQYF. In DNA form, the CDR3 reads TGTGCCAGCAGCCCTCAGACAGGGAGAAGAGAGACCCAGTACTTC.

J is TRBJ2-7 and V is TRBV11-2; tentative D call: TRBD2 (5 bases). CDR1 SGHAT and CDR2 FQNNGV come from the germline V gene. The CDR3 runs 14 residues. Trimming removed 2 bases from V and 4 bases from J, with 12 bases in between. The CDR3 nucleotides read TGTGCCAGCAGCTTAAAGCGGCTAGGGTACGAGCAGTACTTC. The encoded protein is CASSLKRLGYEQYF.

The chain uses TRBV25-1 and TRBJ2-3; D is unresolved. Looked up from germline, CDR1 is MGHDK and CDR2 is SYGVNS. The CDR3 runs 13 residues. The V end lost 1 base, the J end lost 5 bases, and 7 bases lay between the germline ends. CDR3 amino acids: CASSEFAEDTQYF. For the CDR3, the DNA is TGTGCCAGCAGTGAATTTGCGGAAGATACGCAGTATTTT. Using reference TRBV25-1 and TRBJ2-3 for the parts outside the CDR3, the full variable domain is EADIYQTPRYLVIGTGKKITLECSQTMGHDKMYWYQQDPGMELHLIHYSYGVNSTEKGDLSSESTVSRIRTEHFPLTLESARPSHTSQYLCASSEFAEDTQYFGPGTRLTVL.

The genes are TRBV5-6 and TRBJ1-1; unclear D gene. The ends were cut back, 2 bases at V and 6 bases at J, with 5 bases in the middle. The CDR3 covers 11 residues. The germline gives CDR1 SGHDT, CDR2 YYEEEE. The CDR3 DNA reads TGTGCCAGCAGCTTAGGGTCTGAAGCTTTCTTT. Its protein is CASSLGSEAFF.